The T cell receptor (beta chain) described here comes from a study of OX40 agonist ivuxolimab in advanced cancers. For the study in its entirety: Ivuxolimab, which targeted the costimulatory receptor OX40 (CD134), was an agonistic, fully human IgG2 monoclonal antibody. In the dose-escalation cohort, about four fifths of patients were male, and the mean age was 60 years with a range of about 23 to 79. Peripheral TCRbeta sequencing aimed to test whether ivuxolimab altered TCR sequence diversity and caused clonal T-cell expansion. Partial responses were achieved by three dose-escalation patients, of whom one had hepatocellular carcinoma and two had cutaneous melanoma. Among the approximately 54 dose-escalation patients, around 19 had hepatocellular carcinoma, around 15 melanoma, 9 renal cell carcinoma and 9 head and neck cancer. The paper reports the monotherapy dose-escalation portion (N of about 50 patients) of the phase I ivuxolimab trial. Intravenous ivuxolimab was administered to patients every 2 weeks at six dose levels: 0.01, 0.1, 0.3, 1.5, 3 and 10 mg/kg. Prior anti-PD-1, anti-PD-L1 or anti-CTLA-4 therapy was permitted, and checkpoint inhibitors had been received by roughly two fifths of dose-escalation patients. Overall results and qualifications from the work: In the 0.1-3.0 mg/kg groups, partial responders had among the lowest normalized peripheral clonal expansion, particularly in CD8+ T cells. After ivuxolimab, CD8+ T cells had more expanded clones than CD4+ T cells on average. The antigen specificity of the peripheral T cells that underwent clonal expansion was not determined. At doses of 0.1 to 3.0 mg/kg, clonal expansion of both CD4+ and CD8+ blood T cells was observed from baseline to week 6. Low levels of normalized T-cell clonal expansion were also seen in some patients who did not respond.

The germline ends are 11 bases apart after V is trimmed by 11 bases and J by 6 bases. The CDR3 covers 11 residues, taking in both the cysteine and the phenylalanine. The DNA shown is the 33-base CDR3, in frame from base 1. The germline V gene (reference sequence) specifies LNHDA as CDR1 and SQIVND as CDR2. Genomic DNA was extracted from sorted cells for sequencing of the TCRbeta CDR3 region. The immunoSEQ Assay was used to sequence the TCRbeta CDR3 regions. As stored in TCRdb, this immuneACCESS dataset retains in-frame rearrangements with V and J assigned. A fraction of the clones does not appear; measured against another copy, unresolved V genes explain less than half of the discrepancy, and the remainder lacks a known reason. For this sample there are tens of thousands of clones; around four fifths appear just once. Roughly 30% of the sample is in the top ten clones. With regard to this clone: The clone's antigen remains unknown. No clone much larger than this one lies a single base away; base qualities are absent.

Patients with autoimmune disease history or receiving systemic immunosuppression were excluded from the trial. Peripheral blood for TCR sequencing was collected from all dose cohorts at baseline, on cycle 4 day 1, and on cycle 7 day 1. The samples were taken from a phase I, first-in-human, multicenter, open-label dose-escalation trial of ivuxolimab. Adults with locally advanced or metastatic head and neck squamous cell, hepatocellular, melanoma or renal cell carcinoma were enrolled in the trial. Before TCR sequencing, CD4+ T cells and CD8+ T cells were sorted from peripheral blood as separate populations.

Sequenced material: CD4+ or CD8+ T cells sorted from blood, taken in a trial of the OX40 agonist ivuxolimab. The TCR sequence derives from an adult with an advanced solid tumor such as melanoma, head and neck, liver or kidney cancer. The V and J genes are TRBV19 and TRBJ2-1, with an unclear D gene assignment. The CDR3 region reads CASQHGNEQFF. The DNA is as follows: TGTGCCTCCCAACACGGCAATGAGCAGTTCTTC. The CDR3, completed at both ends by the reference TRBV19 and TRBJ2-1 genes, gives the full variable domain DGGITQSPKYLFRKEGQNVTLSCEQNLNHDAMYWYRQDPGQGLRLIYYSQIVNDFQKGDIAEGYSVSREKKESFPLTVTSAQKNPTAFYLCASQHGNEQFFGPGTRLTVL.